The T cell receptor (beta chain) under discussion was sequenced for a study of OX40 agonist ivuxolimab in advanced cancers. Study-level information: Patients received ivuxolimab, an intravenous treatment, every 2 weeks at 0.01 to 10 mg/kg. Patients were roughly 83% male with ages roughly 20 to 90, mean about 60.

Between the trimmed V and J ends, which lost 7 bases and 2 bases, there was a span of 10 bases. The germline V gene encodes CDR1 SNHLY and CDR2 FYNNEI. The CDR3 is made up of 13 amino acids. This clone has just a few counts. What it recognizes is unknown. Study-level results: Low normalized clonal expansion also occurred in some nonresponding patients.

TCRdb's copy holds only in-frame clones and misses some; the assay was immunoSEQ multiplex PCR. The repertoire has tens of thousands of clones, around 83% of them found once; the top ten carry approximately 1.1%. Sample: CD4+ or CD8+ T cells sorted from blood, taken in a trial of the OX40 agonist ivuxolimab. V usage is TRBV2 and J usage is TRBJ2-3; D remains ambiguous. The clonotype comes from an adult with an advanced solid tumor such as melanoma, head and neck, liver or kidney cancer. The CDR3 reads CASNPPFTDTQYF. The CDR3 DNA reads TGTGCCAGCAATCCTCCTTTCACAGATACGCAGTATTTT.